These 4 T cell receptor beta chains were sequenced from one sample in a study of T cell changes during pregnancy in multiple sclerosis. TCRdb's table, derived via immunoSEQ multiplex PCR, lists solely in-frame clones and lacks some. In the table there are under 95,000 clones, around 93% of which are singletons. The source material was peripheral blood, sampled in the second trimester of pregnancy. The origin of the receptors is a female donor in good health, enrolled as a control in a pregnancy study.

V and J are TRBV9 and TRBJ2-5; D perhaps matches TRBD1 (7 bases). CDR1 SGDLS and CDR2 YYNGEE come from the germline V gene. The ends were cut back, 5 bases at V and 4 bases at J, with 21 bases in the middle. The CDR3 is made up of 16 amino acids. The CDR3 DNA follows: TGTGCCAGCAGAACCGACCCAGGGGGAGGCGGAGAGACCCAGTACTTC. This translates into CASRTDPGGGGETQYF.

The CDR3 sequence: CASSSLIKLGGYGYTF. In DNA form, the CDR3 reads TGTGCCAGCAGTTCTTTAATCAAACTCGGGGGATATGGCTACACCTTC. The J gene is TRBJ1-2, the V gene TRBV27, with D possibly matching TRBD1 (5 bases). This CDR3 spans 16 amino acids. From germline, CDR1 is MNHEY and CDR2 SMNVEV (reference sequence). V was cut by 4 bases and J by 5 bases, with 20 bases left in between.

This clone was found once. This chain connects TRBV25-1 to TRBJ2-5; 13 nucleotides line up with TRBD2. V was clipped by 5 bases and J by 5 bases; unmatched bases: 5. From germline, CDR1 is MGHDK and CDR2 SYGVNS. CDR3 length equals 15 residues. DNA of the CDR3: TGTGCCAGCAGTAAACTAGCGGGGGGGTGGGAGACCCAGTACTTC. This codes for CASSKLAGGWETQYF. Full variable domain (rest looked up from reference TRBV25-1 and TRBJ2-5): EADIYQTPRYLVIGTGKKITLECSQTMGHDKMYWYQQDPGMELHLIHYSYGVNSTEKGDLSSESTVSRIRTEHFPLTLESARPSHTSQYLCASSKLAGGWETQYFGPGTRLLVL.

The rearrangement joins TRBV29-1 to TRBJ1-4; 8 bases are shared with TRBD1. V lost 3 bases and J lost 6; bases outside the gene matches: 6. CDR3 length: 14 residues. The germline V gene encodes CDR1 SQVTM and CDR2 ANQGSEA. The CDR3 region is CSVEDRANDEKLFF. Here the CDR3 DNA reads TGCAGCGTTGAGGACAGGGCGAATGATGAAAAACTGTTTTTT. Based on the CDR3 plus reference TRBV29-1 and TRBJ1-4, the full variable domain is SAVISQKPSRDICQRGTSLTIQCQVDSQVTMMFWYRQQPGQSLTLIATANQGSEATYESGFVIDKFPISRPNLTFSTLTVSNMSPEDSSIYLCSVEDRANDEKLFFGSGTQLSVL.